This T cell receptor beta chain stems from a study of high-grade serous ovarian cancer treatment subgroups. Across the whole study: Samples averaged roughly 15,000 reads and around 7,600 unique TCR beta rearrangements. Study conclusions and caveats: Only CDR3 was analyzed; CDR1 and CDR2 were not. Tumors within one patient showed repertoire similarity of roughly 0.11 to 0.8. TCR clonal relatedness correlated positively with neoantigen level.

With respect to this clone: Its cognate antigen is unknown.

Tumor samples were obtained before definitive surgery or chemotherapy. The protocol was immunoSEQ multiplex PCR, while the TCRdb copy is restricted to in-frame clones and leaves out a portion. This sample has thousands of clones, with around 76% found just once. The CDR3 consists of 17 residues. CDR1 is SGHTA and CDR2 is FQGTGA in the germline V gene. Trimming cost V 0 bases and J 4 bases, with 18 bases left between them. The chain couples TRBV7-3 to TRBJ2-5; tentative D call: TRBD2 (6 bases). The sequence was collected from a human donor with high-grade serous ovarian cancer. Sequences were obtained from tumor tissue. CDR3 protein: CASSLTGLGGRSETQYF. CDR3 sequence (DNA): TGTGCCAGCAGCTTAACCGGGTTGGGGGGTAGGTCAGAGACCCAGTACTTC.